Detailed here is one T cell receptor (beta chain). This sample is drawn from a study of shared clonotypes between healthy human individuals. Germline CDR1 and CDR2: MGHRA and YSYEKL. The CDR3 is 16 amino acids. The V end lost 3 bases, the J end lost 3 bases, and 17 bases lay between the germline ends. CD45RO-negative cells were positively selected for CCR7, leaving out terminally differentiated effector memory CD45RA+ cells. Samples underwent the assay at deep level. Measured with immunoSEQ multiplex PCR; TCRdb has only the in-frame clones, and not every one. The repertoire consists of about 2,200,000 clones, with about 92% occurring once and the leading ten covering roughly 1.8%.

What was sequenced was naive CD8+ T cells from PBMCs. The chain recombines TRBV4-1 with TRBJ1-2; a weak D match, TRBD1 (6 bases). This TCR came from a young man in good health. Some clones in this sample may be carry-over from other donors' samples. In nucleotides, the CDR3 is TGCGCCAGCAGCCAGGCCCTTTGGGGGGGCGACTATGGCTACACCTTC. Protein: CASSQALWGGDYGYTF.